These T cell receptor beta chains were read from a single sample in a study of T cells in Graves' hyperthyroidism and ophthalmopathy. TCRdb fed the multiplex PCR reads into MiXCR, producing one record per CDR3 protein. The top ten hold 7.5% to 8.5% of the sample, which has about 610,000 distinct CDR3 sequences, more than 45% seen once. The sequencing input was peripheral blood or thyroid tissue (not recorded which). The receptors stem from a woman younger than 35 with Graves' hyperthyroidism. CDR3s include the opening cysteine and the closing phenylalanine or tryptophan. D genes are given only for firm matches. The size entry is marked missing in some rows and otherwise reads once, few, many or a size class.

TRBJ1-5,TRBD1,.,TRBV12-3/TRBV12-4,TGTGCCAGCAGCCCGAAGTGGGACAGCTACAATCAGCCCCAGCATTTT,CASSPKWDSYNQPQHF
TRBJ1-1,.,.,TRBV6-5,TGTGCCAGCAGGGCGGGGCAATGGGAAAAAGCTTTCTTT,CASRAGQWEKAFF
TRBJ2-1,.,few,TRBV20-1,TGCAGTGCTACTAGCGCTACCTACAATGAGCAGTTCTTC,CSATSATYNEQFF
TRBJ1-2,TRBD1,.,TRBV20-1,TGCAGTGCCGACAGGGGCCTAGCGGGAGGCTACACCTTC,CSADRGLAGGYTF
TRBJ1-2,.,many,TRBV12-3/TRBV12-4,TGTGCCAGCCGACCGGGGGTAAACTATGGCTACACCTTC,CASRPGVNYGYTF
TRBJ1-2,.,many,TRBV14,TGTGCCAGCAGCCAATGGAGTAACTATGGCTACACCTTC,CASSQWSNYGYTF
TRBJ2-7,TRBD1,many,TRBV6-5,TGTGCCAGCAGCACCCTTGGGACAGGCTACGAGCAGTACTTC,CASSTLGTGYEQYF
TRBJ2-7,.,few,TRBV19,TGTGCCAGTAGTAGTGGAGCGGAGCGTTCCTACGAGCAGTACTTC,CASSSGAERSYEQYF
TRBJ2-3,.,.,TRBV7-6,TGTGCCAGCATGGGGAGGGATACGCAGTATTTT,CASMGRDTQYF
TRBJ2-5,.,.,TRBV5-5,TGTGCCAGCAGCCTTGGGGCAGGGGGGTCCTACGAGACCCAGTACTTC,CASSLGAGGSYETQYF
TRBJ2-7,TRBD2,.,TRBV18,TGTGCCAGCTCACCGGGACTAGCGGAAGCCCCGAGGTACGAGCAGTACTTC,CASSPGLAEAPRYEQYF
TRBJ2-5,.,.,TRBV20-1,TGCAGTGCTCAGGGACGGTGGGAGACCCAGTACTTC,CSAQGRWETQYF
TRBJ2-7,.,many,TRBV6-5,TGTGCCAGCAGCCGGGACAACTACGAGCAGTACTTC,CASSRDNYEQYF
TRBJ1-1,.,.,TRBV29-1,TGCAGCGTTGAAAGTGGTACGGATATTGAAGCTTTCTTT,CSVESGTDIEAFF
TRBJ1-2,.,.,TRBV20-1,TGCAGTGCCAGCAGATCCGACGGAAACTATGGCTACACCTTC,CSASRSDGNYGYTF
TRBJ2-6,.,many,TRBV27,TGTGCCAGCCACAGCTCTGGGGCCAACGTCCTGACTTTC,CASHSSGANVLTF
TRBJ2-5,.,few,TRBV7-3,TGTGCCAGCAGCCCCTTTTATGAAGGGGCCCAGTACTTC,CASSPFYEGAQYF
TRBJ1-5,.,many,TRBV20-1,TGCAGTGCTAGAGCGGATGAGGGCAATCAGCCCCAGCATTTT,CSARADEGNQPQHF
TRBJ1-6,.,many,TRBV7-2,TGTGCCAGCAGCATCTCCTATAATTCACCCCTCCACTTT,CASSISYNSPLHF
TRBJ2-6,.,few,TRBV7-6,TGTGCCAGCACCCCCGACAGGGCCAACGTCCTGACTTTC,CASTPDRANVLTF
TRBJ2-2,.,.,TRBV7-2,TGTGCCAGCAGCTTAGATGGGGGGCGCACCGGGGAGCTGTTTTTT,CASSLDGGRTGELFF
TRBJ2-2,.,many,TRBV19,TGTGCCAGTAACCCAACCCCTACCTCCGGGGAGCTGTTTTTT,CASNPTPTSGELFF
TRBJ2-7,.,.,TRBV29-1,TGCAGCGTTGTTAAAGAAGCGGGCGAGCAGCACTTC,CSVVKEAGEQHF
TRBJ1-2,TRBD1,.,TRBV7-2,TGTGCCAGCAGCCCGGCGACAGGGAACGAGCATGGCTACACCTTC,CASSPATGNEHGYTF
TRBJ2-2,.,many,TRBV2,TGTGCCAGCAGTGTACAGGCTACGAACACCGGGGAGCTGTTTTTT,CASSVQATNTGELFF
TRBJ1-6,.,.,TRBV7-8,TGTGCCAGCAGCTTGGCGGGGGGCAATTCACCCCTCCACTTT,CASSLAGGNSPLHF
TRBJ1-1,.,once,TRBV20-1,TGCAGTGCTCTTGGGGTCCAGGGTGTTGAAGCTTTCTTT,CSALGVQGVEAFF
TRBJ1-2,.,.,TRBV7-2,.,CASSIYLCSVDFGSYGYTF
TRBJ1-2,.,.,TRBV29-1,TGCAGCGGGTGGACGGACAGCAGCTATGGCTACACCTTC,CSGWTDSSYGYTF